The T cell receptor beta chain described here comes from a study of shared clonotypes between healthy human individuals. CDR1 and CDR2 (germline): LNHDA, SQIVND (reference sequence). V was clipped by 4 bases and J by 9 bases, with 13 bases between them. The CDR3 extends over 13 amino acids. Deep level was the assay's run setting. TCRdb's table, derived via immunoSEQ multiplex PCR, lists solely in-frame clones and lacks some. Counted here are 2 million to 2.5 million clones, more than 85% occurring once; the ten biggest clones make up approximately 0.35%. The V and J genes are TRBV19 and TRBJ2-1; tentatively, D is TRBD2 (6 bases). The sequenced sample was naive CD4+ T cells from PBMCs. The subset here: CD45RA+ positively selected. The TCR comes from a man between 18 and 35 years old in good health. Some clones in this sample may be carry-over from other donors' samples. CDR3 region: CASSSKGGVEQFF. The CDR3 bases are TGTGCCAGTAGTAGCAAGGGCGGGGTTGAGCAGTTCTTC.